Each of the 14 T cell receptor beta chains below was sequenced from the same sample in a study of blood T cell repertoires in COVID-19. Measured with immunoSEQ multiplex PCR; TCRdb has only the in-frame clones, and not every one. The sample carries approximately 180,000 clones, 85% recorded once. Sequencing was carried out using PBMCs or T cells enriched from blood (not recorded which). Receptors originate from a man in his forties who had recovered from COVID-19.

This sequence joins TRBV2 and TRBJ2-7; possible D gene TRBD1, 5 bases. Deletions cut 8 bases from V and 3 bases from J, with 14 bases between. Germline loops: CDR1 SNHLY, CDR2 FYNNEI. This CDR3 contains 13 residues. The CDR3 region has the DNA TGTGCCAGCGGCTCTACAGGTTTCTACGAGCAGTACTTC. Its protein is CASGSTGFYEQYF.

The gene calls are TRBV10-1 and TRBJ2-1; TRBD2 is a possible D gene (6 bases). The germline V gene has CDR1 WNHNN and CDR2 SYGVQD (reference sequence). V lost 6 bases and J 10 bases, leaving 13 bases between the germline ends. The length of the CDR3 is 12 residues. This CDR3 reads CASSPGTPEQFF. The CDR3, as DNA: TGCGCCAGCAGCCCCGGGACTCCAGAGCAGTTCTTC.

This rearrangement joins TRBV5-1 to TRBJ2-4; 10 bases line up with TRBD1. The CDR3 has 16 residues. V lost 4 bases and J lost 4; bases outside the gene matches: 8. Germline V CDR1 and CDR2: SGHRS, YFSETQ. CDR3 protein: CASSGGTGVAKNIQYF. The CDR3 DNA reads as TGCGCCAGCAGCGGCGGGACAGGGGTTGCAAAAAACATTCAGTACTTC.

J is TRBJ1-6 and V is TRBV7-9; a possible D gene is TRBD1 (6 bases). This CDR3 has 14 residues. With 3 bases removed from V and 10 bases from J, the gap between germline ends came to 13 bases. CDR1 and CDR2 from the germline V gene are SEHNR and FQNEAQ (reference sequence). DNA for the CDR3: TGTGCCAGCAGCTTTTCCCAGGGGTGGTCACCCCTCCACTTT. Protein product: CASSFSQGWSPLHF.

The chain recombines TRBV28 with TRBJ1-2, with 7 bases aligning to TRBD1. There are 13 residues in the CDR3. With 3 bases clipped from V and 4 bases from J, the junction kept 2 bases outside the gene matches. From germline, CDR1 is MDHEN and CDR2 SYDVKM. CDR3 coding DNA: TGTGCCAGCAGTTTCGGGACAGCCTATGGCTACACCTTC. It codes for CASSFGTAYGYTF.

The chain joins TRBV28 to TRBJ1-2; 8 nucleotides align to TRBD1. Germline CDR1 MDHEN, CDR2 SYDVKM. CDR3 length: 15 residues. Trimming cost V 10 bases and J 7 bases; bases outside gene matches: 17. CDR3 nucleotides: TGTGCCATCCAGCCCCCCGTATCAGGGGGCGCTGGCTACACCTTC. This translates into CAIQPPVSGGAGYTF.

The chain links TRBV9 to TRBJ1-6; the match to TRBD1 covers 7 bases. Losses at the gene ends were 3 bases for V and 5 bases for J; bases not matched to a gene: 5. CDR1 and CDR2 (germline): SGDLS, YYNGEE. The CDR3 spans 15 residues. The CDR3 region is CASSGSGTDNSPLHF. The DNA for the CDR3 is TGTGCCAGCAGCGGATCCGGGACAGATAATTCACCCCTCCACTTT.

This clone was seen only once. The gene calls are TRBV16 and TRBJ1-5; 8 nucleotides agree with TRBD1. CDR3 size: 17 residues. V lost 4 bases, J lost 0 bases, and 8 bases stayed unmatched. Germline V gene data show CDR1 as KGHSY and CDR2 as FQNENV. Written as DNA, the CDR3 is TGTGCCAGCAGCCCCTCGGACAGGGCCTATAGCAATCAGCCCCAGCATTTT. Translating gives CASSPSDRAYSNQPQHF.

The chain couples TRBV9 to TRBJ1-2; 7 bases fit TRBD1. V gave up 0 bases and J gave up 7 bases; unmatched junction bases: 9. Germline CDR1 is SGDLS and CDR2 is YYNGEE. The CDR3 covers 15 residues. The CDR3 sequence: CASSVEVSGGSGYTF. The CDR3 region has the DNA TGTGCCAGCAGCGTAGAGGTTTCAGGGGGGAGTGGCTACACCTTC.

This clone has just a few counts. The genes are TRBV10-3 and TRBJ1-4, with a tentative D call TRBD1 (5 bases). The CDR3 runs 16 residues. Germline-derived CDR1 and CDR2 are ENHRY and SYGVKD. Trimming removed 6 bases at V and 0 bases at J, with 14 bases between. CDR3 coding DNA: TGTGCCATCAGCTCCGAAAGGGGTGCAACTAATGAAAAACTGTTTTTT. Amino acid sequence: CAISSERGATNEKLFF.

The chain uses TRBV18 and TRBJ2-7; TRBD1 is a possible D gene (5 bases). CDR3 length: 13 amino acids. Germline V gene lookup returns CDR1 KGHSH and CDR2 LQKENI. Trimming pared 4 bases from V and 4 bases from J, leaving 11 bases between. Here the CDR3 reads CASSQQDGYEQYF. CDR3 nucleotides: TGTGCCAGCTCACAACAGGACGGGTACGAGCAGTACTTC.

This clone was seen a handful of times. The rearrangement joins TRBV27 to TRBJ2-2, with D maybe TRBD1 (6 bases). This CDR3 contains 12 residues. The germline V and J ends were trimmed by 7 bases and 8 bases, with 11 bases remaining between them. The germline V gene has CDR1 MNHEY and CDR2 SMNVEV (reference sequence). The CDR3 here is CASTGDLGELFF. CDR3 nucleotide sequence: TGTGCCAGCACAGGGGATTTAGGGGAGCTGTTTTTT.

The rearrangement joins TRBV30 to TRBJ1-4; D might be TRBD1 (5 bases). This CDR3 is 14 amino acids long. V was clipped by 0 bases and J by 4 bases, with 9 bases between them. In germline, CDR1 is GTSNPN, CDR2 SVGIG (reference sequence). CDR3: CAWSVRQSNEKLFF. The CDR3 bases are TGTGCCTGGAGTGTTCGACAGAGTAATGAAAAACTGTTTTTT.

This chain uses TRBV28 with TRBJ1-2, with a tentative D call TRBD1 (6 bases). The germline V gene encodes CDR1 MDHEN and CDR2 SYDVKM. This CDR3 has 14 amino acids. V was cut by 6 bases and J by 5 bases, with 16 bases left in between. In DNA, the CDR3 is TGTGCCAGCAGCCTTGAGCCCCAGGGGTATGGCTACACCTTC. Its protein product is CASSLEPQGYGYTF.